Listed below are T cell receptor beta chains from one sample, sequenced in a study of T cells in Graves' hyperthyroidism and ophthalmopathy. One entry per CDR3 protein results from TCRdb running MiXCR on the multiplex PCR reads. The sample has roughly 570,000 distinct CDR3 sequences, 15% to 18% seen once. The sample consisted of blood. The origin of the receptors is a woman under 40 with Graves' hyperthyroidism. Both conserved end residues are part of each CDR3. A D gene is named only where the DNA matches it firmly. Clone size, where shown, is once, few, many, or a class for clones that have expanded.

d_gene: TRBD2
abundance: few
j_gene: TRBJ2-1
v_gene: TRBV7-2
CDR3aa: CASSTRSGGAFNEQFF
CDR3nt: TGTGCCAGCAGCACGCGGAGCGGGGGAGCCTTCAATGAGCAGTTCTTC

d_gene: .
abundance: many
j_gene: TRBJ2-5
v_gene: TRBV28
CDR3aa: CASYTERVWNQETQYF
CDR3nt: TGTGCCAGCTATACTGAGCGGGTTTGGAACCAAGAGACCCAGTACTTC

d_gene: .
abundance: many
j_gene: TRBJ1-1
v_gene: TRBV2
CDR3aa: CASSGSSEAFF
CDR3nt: TGTGCCAGCAGTGGGTCTTCCGAAGCTTTCTTT

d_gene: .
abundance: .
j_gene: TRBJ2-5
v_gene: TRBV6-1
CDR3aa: CASRRGGRETQYF
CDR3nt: TGTGCCAGCAGGAGGGGGGGACGAGAGACCCAGTACTTC

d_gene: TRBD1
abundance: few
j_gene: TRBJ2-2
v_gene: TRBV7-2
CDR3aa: CASSQLGDSMNTGELFF
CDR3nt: TGTGCCAGCAGCCAGCTCGGGGACAGCATGAACACCGGGGAGCTGTTTTTT

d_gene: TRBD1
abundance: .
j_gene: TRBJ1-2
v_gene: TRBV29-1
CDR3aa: CSAETGKGAYGYTF
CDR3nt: TGCAGCGCTGAAACGGGAAAGGGGGCGTATGGCTACACCTTC

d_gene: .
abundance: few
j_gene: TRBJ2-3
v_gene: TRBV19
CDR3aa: CASSMRRPTDTQYF
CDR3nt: TGTGCCAGTAGTATGAGACGCCCCACAGATACGCAGTATTTT

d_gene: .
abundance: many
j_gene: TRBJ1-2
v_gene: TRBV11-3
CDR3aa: CASNCRVGYGYTF
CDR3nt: TGTGCCAGCAACTGCAGGGTTGGCTATGGCTACACCTTC

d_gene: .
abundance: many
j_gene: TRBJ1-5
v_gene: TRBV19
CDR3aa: CASSIVDDQPQHF
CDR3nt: TGTGCCAGTAGTATTGTTGACGATCAGCCCCAGCATTTT

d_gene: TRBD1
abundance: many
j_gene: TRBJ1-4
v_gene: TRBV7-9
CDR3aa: CASSLRTGEEKLFF
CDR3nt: TGTGCCAGCAGCTTGCGGACAGGGGAAGAAAAACTGTTTTTT

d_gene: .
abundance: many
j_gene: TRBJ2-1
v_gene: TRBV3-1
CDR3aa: CASSPAGLGNEQFF
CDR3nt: TGTGCCAGCAGCCCAGCTGGGCTGGGGAATGAGCAGTTCTTC

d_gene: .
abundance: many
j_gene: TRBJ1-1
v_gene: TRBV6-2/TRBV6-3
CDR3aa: CASRAEGNTEAFF
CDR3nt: TGTGCCAGCAGGGCCGAGGGTAACACTGAAGCTTTCTTT

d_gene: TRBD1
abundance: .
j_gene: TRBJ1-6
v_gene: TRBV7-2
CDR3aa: CASSARQGRDNSPLHF
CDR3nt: TGTGCCAGCAGCGCCCGACAGGGAAGGGATAATTCACCCCTCCACTTT

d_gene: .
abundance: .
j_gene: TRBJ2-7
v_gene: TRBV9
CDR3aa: CASSVGDELYEQYF
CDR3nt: TGTGCCAGCAGCGTAGGGGACGAGCTTTACGAGCAGTACTTC

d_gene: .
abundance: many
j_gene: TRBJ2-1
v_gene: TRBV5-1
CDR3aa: CASSPGLAREQFF
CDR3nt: TGCGCCAGCAGCCCGGGACTGGCTAGGGAGCAGTTCTTC

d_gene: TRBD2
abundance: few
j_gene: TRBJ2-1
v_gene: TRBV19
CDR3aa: CATSPWASGTLYNEQFF
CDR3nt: TGTGCCACGTCTCCCTGGGCTAGCGGGACCCTCTACAATGAGCAGTTCTTC

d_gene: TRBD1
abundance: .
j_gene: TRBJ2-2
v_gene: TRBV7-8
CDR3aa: CASSYRGWDTGELFF
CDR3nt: TGTGCCAGCAGCTACAGGGGGTGGGACACCGGGGAGCTGTTTTTT

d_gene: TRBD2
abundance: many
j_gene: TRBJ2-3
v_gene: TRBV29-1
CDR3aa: CSVLPSGIGTDTQYF
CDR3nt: TGCAGCGTTCTCCCTAGCGGGATTGGGACAGATACGCAGTATTTT

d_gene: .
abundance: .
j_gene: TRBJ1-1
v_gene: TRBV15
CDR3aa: CATSRAGANTEAFF
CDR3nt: TGTGCCACCAGCAGAGCAGGGGCGAACACTGAAGCTTTCTTT

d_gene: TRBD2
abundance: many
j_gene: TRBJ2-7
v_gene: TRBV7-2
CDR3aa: CASSLDSGRRAYEQYF
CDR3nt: TGTGCCAGCAGCTTAGATAGCGGGAGGAGGGCCTACGAGCAGTACTTC

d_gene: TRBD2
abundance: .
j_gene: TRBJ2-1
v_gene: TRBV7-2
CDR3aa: CASFSQLGLAGANEQFF
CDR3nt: TGTGCCAGCTTTTCTCAGTTAGGACTAGCGGGAGCGAATGAGCAGTTCTTC

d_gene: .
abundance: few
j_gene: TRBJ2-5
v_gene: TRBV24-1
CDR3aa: CATSDLVGGGGTETQYF
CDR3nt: TGTGCCACCAGTGACTTAGTCGGGGGAGGGGGCACAGAGACCCAGTACTTC

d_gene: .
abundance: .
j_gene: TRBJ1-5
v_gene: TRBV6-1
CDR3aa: CASRKRGGPVLNSNQPQHF
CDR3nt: TGTGCCAGCAGAAAACGGGGGGGCCCCGTACTTAATAGCAATCAGCCCCAGCATTTT

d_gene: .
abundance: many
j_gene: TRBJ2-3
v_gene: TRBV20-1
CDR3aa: CSARIEYRPHTDTQYF
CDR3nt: TGCAGTGCTAGGATAGAATATCGACCACACACAGATACGCAGTATTTT

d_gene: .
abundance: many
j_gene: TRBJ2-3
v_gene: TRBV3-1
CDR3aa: CASRGDITDTQYF
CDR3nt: TGTGCCAGCCGCGGGGACATCACAGATACGCAGTATTTT

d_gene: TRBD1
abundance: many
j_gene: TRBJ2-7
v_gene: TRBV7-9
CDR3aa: CASSLVGQGGNEQYF
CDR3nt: TGTGCCAGCAGCTTAGTCGGACAGGGTGGGAACGAGCAGTACTTC

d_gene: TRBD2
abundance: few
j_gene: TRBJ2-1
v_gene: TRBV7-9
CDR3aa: CASSHGTSGRAGFF
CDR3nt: TGTGCCAGCAGCCACGGGACTAGCGGGAGGGCCGGGTTCTTC

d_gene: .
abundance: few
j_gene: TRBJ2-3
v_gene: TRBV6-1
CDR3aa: CASSSQESGTDTQYF
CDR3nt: TGTGCCAGCAGTTCTCAGGAATCGGGCACAGATACGCAGTATTTT

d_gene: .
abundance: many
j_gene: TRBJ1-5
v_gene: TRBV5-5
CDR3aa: CASSSGPGSQPQHF
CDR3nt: TGTGCCAGCAGCTCAGGACCCGGTAGTCAGCCCCAGCATTTT

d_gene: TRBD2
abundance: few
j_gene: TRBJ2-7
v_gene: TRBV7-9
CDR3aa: CASSPSQRGEYEQYF
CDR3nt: TGTGCCAGCAGCCCCTCCCAGCGGGGGGAATACGAGCAGTACTTC

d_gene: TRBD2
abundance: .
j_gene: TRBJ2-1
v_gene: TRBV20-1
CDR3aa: CSASGTSGRPTEQFF
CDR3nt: TGCAGTGCGAGCGGGACTAGCGGGAGGCCGACCGAGCAGTTCTTC

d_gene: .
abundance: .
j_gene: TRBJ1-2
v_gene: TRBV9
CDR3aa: CASSGSEGFNGYTF
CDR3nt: TGTGCCAGCAGCGGGAGTGAGGGCTTCAATGGCTACACCTTC

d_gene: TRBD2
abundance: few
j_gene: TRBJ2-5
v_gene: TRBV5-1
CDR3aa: CASSLGLALETQYF
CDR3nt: TGCGCCAGCAGCTTAGGACTAGCTCTGGAGACCCAGTACTTC

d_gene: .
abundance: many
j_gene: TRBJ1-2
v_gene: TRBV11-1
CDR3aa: CASSLGGTGGYTF
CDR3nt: TGTGCCAGCAGCTTAGGAGGGACCGGTGGCTACACCTTC

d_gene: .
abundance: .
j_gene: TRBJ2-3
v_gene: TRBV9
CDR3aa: CASSVGLDLTDTQYF
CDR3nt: TGTGCCAGCAGCGTAGGCTTGGACCTCACAGATACGCAGTATTTT

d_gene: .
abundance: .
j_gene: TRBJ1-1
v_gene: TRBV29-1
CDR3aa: CSVEGSPDAFF
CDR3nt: TGCAGCGTTGAAGGGAGCCCTGACGCTTTCTTT

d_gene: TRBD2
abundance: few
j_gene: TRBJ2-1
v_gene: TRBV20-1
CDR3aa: CSGTSAHNEQFF
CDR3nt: TGCAGTGGGACTAGCGCGCACAATGAGCAGTTCTTC

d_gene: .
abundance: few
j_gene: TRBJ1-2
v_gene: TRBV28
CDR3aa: CASLAGSFDGYTF
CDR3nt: TGTGCCAGCCTGGCAGGGTCTTTTGATGGCTACACCTTC

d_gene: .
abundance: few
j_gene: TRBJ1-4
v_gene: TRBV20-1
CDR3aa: CSASIGTGEKLFF
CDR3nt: TGCAGTGCTAGCATCGGGACTGGCGAAAAACTGTTTTTT

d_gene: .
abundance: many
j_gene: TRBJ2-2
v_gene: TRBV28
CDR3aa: CASSLAPDGYTGELFF
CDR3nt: TGTGCCAGCAGTTTGGCCCCGGACGGATACACCGGGGAGCTGTTTTTT

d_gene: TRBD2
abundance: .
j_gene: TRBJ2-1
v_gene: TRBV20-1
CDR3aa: CSARGLAGGPWREFF
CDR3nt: TGCAGTGCTAGAGGTCTAGCGGGAGGGCCATGGCGAGAGTTCTTC

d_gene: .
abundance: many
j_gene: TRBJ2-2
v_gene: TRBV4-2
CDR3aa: CASSQGRGNTGELFF
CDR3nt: TGTGCCAGCAGCCAAGGGCGGGGGAACACCGGGGAGCTGTTTTTT

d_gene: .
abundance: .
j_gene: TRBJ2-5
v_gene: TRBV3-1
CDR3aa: CASSPASGREETQYF
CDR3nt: TGTGCCAGCAGCCCCGCATCGGGAAGAGAAGAGACCCAGTACTTC

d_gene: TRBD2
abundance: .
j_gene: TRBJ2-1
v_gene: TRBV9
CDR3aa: CASSESASGRSEQFF
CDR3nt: TGTGCCAGCAGCGAGTCGGCTAGCGGGAGAAGTGAGCAGTTCTTC

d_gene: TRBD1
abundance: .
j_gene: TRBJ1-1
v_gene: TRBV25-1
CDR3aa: CASRPGQGVRTEAFF
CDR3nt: TGTGCCAGCAGGCCGGGGCAGGGGGTAAGGACTGAAGCTTTCTTT

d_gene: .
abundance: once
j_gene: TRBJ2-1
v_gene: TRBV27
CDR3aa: CASSFGRKGTSSYNEQFF
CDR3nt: TGTGCCAGCAGTTTTGGTCGTAAGGGGACCAGCTCCTACAATGAGCAGTTCTTC

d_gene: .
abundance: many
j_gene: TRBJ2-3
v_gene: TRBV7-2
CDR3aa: CASRPITPGTATQYF
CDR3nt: TGTGCCAGCAGACCTATTACACCGGGCACGGCTACGCAGTATTTT

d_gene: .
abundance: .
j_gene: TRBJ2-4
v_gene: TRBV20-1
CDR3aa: CSARAPKNIQYF
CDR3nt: TGCAGTGCCAGGGCGCCCAAAAACATTCAGTACTTC

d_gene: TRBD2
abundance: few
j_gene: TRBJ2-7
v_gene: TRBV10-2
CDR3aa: CAISSGRGYEQYF
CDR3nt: TGCGCCATCTCCAGCGGGAGGGGGTACGAGCAGTACTTC

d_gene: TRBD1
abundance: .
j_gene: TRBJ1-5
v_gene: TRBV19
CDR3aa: CASGDSAGRYSNQPQHF
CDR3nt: TGTGCCAGTGGGGACAGCGCGGGACGGTATAGCAATCAGCCCCAGCATTTT

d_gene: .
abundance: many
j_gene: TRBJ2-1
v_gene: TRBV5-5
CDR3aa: CASSPEGLPVNEQFF
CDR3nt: TGTGCCAGCAGCCCGGAGGGACTCCCCGTCAATGAGCAGTTCTTC

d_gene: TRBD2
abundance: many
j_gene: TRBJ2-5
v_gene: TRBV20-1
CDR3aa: CSARDYGGRWETQYF
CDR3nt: TGCAGTGCTAGAGACTACGGGGGGAGATGGGAGACCCAGTACTTC

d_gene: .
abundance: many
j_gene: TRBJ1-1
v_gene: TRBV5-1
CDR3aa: CASSLISSTEAFF
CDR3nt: TGCGCCAGCAGCTTGATATCGAGCACTGAAGCTTTCTTT

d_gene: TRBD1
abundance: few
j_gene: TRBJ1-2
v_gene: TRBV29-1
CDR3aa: CSVEARDRVIGDYGYTF
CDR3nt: TGCAGCGTTGAAGCCCGGGACAGGGTAATCGGGGACTATGGCTACACCTTC

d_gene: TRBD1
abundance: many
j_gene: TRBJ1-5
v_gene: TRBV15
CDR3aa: CATSRRQQGVVDQPQHF
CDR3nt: TGTGCCACCAGCAGAAGACAACAGGGGGTCGTCGATCAGCCCCAGCATTTT

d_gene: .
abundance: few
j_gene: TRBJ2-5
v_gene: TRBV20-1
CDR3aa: CSASYGVGETQYF
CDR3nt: TGCAGTGCTAGTTACGGGGTAGGGGAGACCCAGTACTTC